The clone carrying this TCR beta chain was seen just once. Its antigen is still unknown. The sample belongs to a study of long-term antiretroviral therapy in people with HIV. Study-wide results and caveats: Clones that had undergone expansion before ART dominated the repertoire at all time points. HIV repertoires spanned tighter CDR3 length ranges than controls did.

Run at survey level, the immunoSEQ assay was version v3.0. Researchers set sequencing to target roughly 35,000-50,000 T-cell genomes per sample. TCRdb keeps only in-frame clones here, not all; method: immunoSEQ multiplex PCR. The sample includes approximately 17,000 clones, 81% of them seen just once. Cryopreserved PBMC samples of roughly 0.85-10 million cells were used for DNA extraction. The source material was unsorted PBMCs, sampled roughly 14 months before starting antiretroviral therapy. This TCR derives from a man aged 25-45 years with HIV.

The CDR3 loop is CASSYSGDTVDNEQFF. The CDR3 DNA sequence: TGTGCCAGCAGTTACTCGGGCGACACGGTGGATAATGAGCAGTTCTTC. This sequence joins TRBV6-6 and TRBJ2-1, with no clear D. The CDR3 length is 16 residues. Per the germline V gene, CDR1 is MNHNY and CDR2 is SVGAGI (reference sequence). Trimming removed 0 bases at V and 7 bases at J, with 16 bases between.